A selection of T cell receptor beta chains follows, all from one sample in a study of monozygotic twins with inflammatory bowel disease. TCRdb re-called the 5' RACE reads; one entry per CDR3 protein, DNA not given. Recorded for this sample: 150,000 to 200,000 distinct CDR3 sequences. The sample taken for sequencing was blood. These receptors were collected from a human donor with ulcerative colitis or Crohn's disease, or a healthy co-twin of an affected twin (not recorded which). The CDR3 runs from the conserved cysteine through the conserved F or W. The order of the fields is V gene, J gene, CDR3 protein.

v_call: TRBV5-1
j_call: TRBJ2-7
cdr3_aa: CASRTGGEYEQYF

v_call: TRBV12-3/TRBV12-4
j_call: TRBJ2-3
cdr3_aa: CASSFQGSSTDTQYF

v_call: TRBV20-1
j_call: TRBJ2-7
cdr3_aa: CSVRTTGLAEQYF

v_call: TRBV20-1
j_call: TRBJ2-1
cdr3_aa: CSARDSRTSNEQFF

v_call: TRBV7-2
j_call: TRBJ2-3
cdr3_aa: CASSRGSGTDTQYF

v_call: TRBV19
j_call: TRBJ2-7
cdr3_aa: CATRTSGEQYF

v_call: TRBV29-1
j_call: TRBJ2-3
cdr3_aa: CSVDRGLTDTQYF

v_call: TRBV7-2
j_call: TRBJ2-5
cdr3_aa: CASSPGRFGKTQYF

v_call: TRBV4-1
j_call: TRBJ2-7
cdr3_aa: CASSHGTSALYEQYF

v_call: TRBV3-1
j_call: TRBJ2-7
cdr3_aa: CASSLGQGGPYEQYF

v_call: TRBV30
j_call: TRBJ1-6
cdr3_aa: CAWTLRTGPDYNSPLHF

v_call: TRBV7-9
j_call: TRBJ1-1
cdr3_aa: CASSRKGDTEAFF

v_call: TRBV2
j_call: TRBJ2-5
cdr3_aa: CASSEAWGFETQYF

v_call: TRBV2
j_call: TRBJ2-7
cdr3_aa: CASSDPWGGTSYEQYF

v_call: TRBV20-1
j_call: TRBJ1-1
cdr3_aa: CSARDLRMNTEAFF

v_call: TRBV28
j_call: TRBJ2-1
cdr3_aa: CASSKGTGGFLNEQFF

v_call: TRBV27
j_call: TRBJ2-1
cdr3_aa: CASSRGGAYNEQFF

v_call: TRBV7-2
j_call: TRBJ2-7
cdr3_aa: CASSLDLGQGREQYF

v_call: TRBV11-2
j_call: TRBJ2-2
cdr3_aa: CASSSRGTGNTGELFF

v_call: TRBV12-3/TRBV12-4
j_call: TRBJ2-7
cdr3_aa: CASSLAYGYEQYF

v_call: TRBV6-5
j_call: TRBJ2-3
cdr3_aa: CASSYQLAGASTDTQYF

v_call: TRBV20-1
j_call: TRBJ2-1
cdr3_aa: CSAREFTGPPGYEQFF

v_call: TRBV5-1
j_call: TRBJ2-7
cdr3_aa: CASSTSRDQTTEQYF

v_call: TRBV30
j_call: TRBJ1-2
cdr3_aa: CAWRALRSSNYGYTF

v_call: TRBV2
j_call: TRBJ1-1
cdr3_aa: CASSEEVVEAFF

v_call: TRBV4-1
j_call: TRBJ1-4
cdr3_aa: CASSPRAWGEKLFF

v_call: TRBV27
j_call: TRBJ2-7
cdr3_aa: CASTSGSYEQYF

v_call: TRBV10-3
j_call: TRBJ1-3
cdr3_aa: CAISEFGGSAGNTIYF

v_call: TRBV18
j_call: TRBJ2-7
cdr3_aa: CASSPGHTESSYEQYF

v_call: TRBV11-1
j_call: TRBJ2-5
cdr3_aa: CASSSGTSGRKTQYF